The rows below give T cell receptor beta chains drawn from one sample of a study of tumor-infiltrating lymphocytes in localized non-small cell lung cancer. Only in-frame clones appear in the TCRdb table, and some are missing; sequencing was by immunoSEQ multiplex PCR. There are 13,000 or so clones in the sample; about four fifths occur only once, and about 12% lies in the top ten. The sequenced material came from lung tumor tissue. These receptors all come from a human donor with non-small cell lung cancer. Each CDR3 is given with its conserved first and last residue.

J: TRBJ1-6
V: TRBV10-2
CDR3: CASSGPGQGAHNSPLHF

J: TRBJ1-5
V: TRBV27
CDR3: CASSFSGSNQPQHF

J: TRBJ1-2
V: TRBV5-6
CDR3: CASSFIPQGGYTF

J: TRBJ2-5
V: TRBV5-6
CDR3: CASSHARGGRRETQYF

J: TRBJ2-7
V: TRBV5-6
CDR3: CASSLLLRGYEQYF

J: TRBJ2-7
V: TRBV12-5
CDR3: CASGLGTGAYEQYF

J: TRBJ1-5
V: TRBV5-1
CDR3: CASSLDSSNQPQHF

J: TRBJ1-3
V: TRBV5-1
CDR3: CASSQGLNSGNTIYF

J: TRBJ1-1
V: TRBV12-5
CDR3: CASGYRAMNTEAFF

J: TRBJ2-1
V: TRBV11-3
CDR3: CASSFSGGNEQFF

J: TRBJ1-5
V: TRBV7-2
CDR3: CASSLGVNQPQHF

J: TRBJ2-3
V: TRBV7-9
CDR3: CASSETGSTDTQYF

J: TRBJ2-1
V: TRBV7-9
CDR3: CASSWTSGTVIPYNEQFF

J: TRBJ1-5
V: TRBV6-6
CDR3: CASSRQVSNQPQHF

J: TRBJ2-7
V: TRBV11-2
CDR3: CASSPLYWGSSYEQYF

J: TRBJ1-1
V: TRBV30
CDR3: CAWSVRWGLGTEAFF

J: TRBJ1-1
V: TRBV6-6
CDR3: CASSYDSLALNTEAFF

J: TRBJ2-1
V: TRBV14
CDR3: CASSHKTRGKSSYNEQFF

J: TRBJ2-1
V: TRBV4-2
CDR3: CASSPLAGGPRNEQFF

J: TRBJ1-1
V: TRBV5-1
CDR3: CASTGAGEAFF

J: TRBJ2-3
V: TRBV5-4
CDR3: CASSLRPGRSTDTQYF

J: TRBJ1-2
V: TRBV5-1
CDR3: CASSLATGKGYTF

J: TRBJ1-1
V: TRBV2
CDR3: CATEGQAGTEAFF

J: TRBJ2-1
V: TRBV5-1
CDR3: CASKGGSGTNEQFF

J: TRBJ2-7
V: TRBV9
CDR3: CASSVESGGTYEQYF

J: TRBJ1-1
V: TRBV5-5
CDR3: CASSSKDRVAEAFF

J: TRBJ2-7
V: TRBV28
CDR3: CASSQTYEQYF

J: TRBJ2-1
V: TRBV5-6
CDR3: CASSLTGGPSNEQFF

J: TRBJ1-3
V: TRBV30
CDR3: CAWQGNSGNTIYF

J: TRBJ2-2
V: TRBV7-2
CDR3: CASSLLTGELFF

J: TRBJ1-4
V: TRBV20-1
CDR3: CSARDQVKLFF

J: TRBJ1-5
V: TRBV19
CDR3: CASSIDQDQPQHF

J: TRBJ2-7
V: TRBV6-4
CDR3: CASSEVAGASYEQYF

J: TRBJ1-2
V: TRBV20-1
CDR3: CSATGGMGYTF

J: TRBJ1-1
V: TRBV5-1
CDR3: CASSLGALRGAFF

J: TRBJ1-4
V: TRBV28
CDR3: CASSSGTVDEKLFF

J: TRBJ2-3
V: TRBV7-9
CDR3: CASSLGPVGADTQYF

J: TRBJ2-6
V: TRBV2
CDR3: CASSEEGFSGANVLTF

J: TRBJ1-1
V: TRBV5-1
CDR3: CASSLARGRTEAFF

J: TRBJ2-7
V: TRBV10-2
CDR3: CASSDLGREYEQYF

J: TRBJ2-3
V: TRBV19
CDR3: CASSILAGEDTQYF

J: TRBJ1-6
V: TRBV30
CDR3: CAWNFGGLDSPLHF

J: TRBJ2-7
V: TRBV4-3
CDR3: CASSPGAGDFYEQYF

J: TRBJ2-7
V: TRBV7-6
CDR3: CASSLKASGVEQYF

J: TRBJ2-1
V: TRBV7-2
CDR3: CASSLGQATPRQFF

J: TRBJ2-7
V: TRBV7-8
CDR3: CASSLLRLAGAYEQYF

J: TRBJ1-1
V: TRBV27
CDR3: CASSPRDRNTEAFF

J: TRBJ1-3
V: TRBV5-4
CDR3: CASSLSPEDTIYF

J: TRBJ2-3
V: TRBV7-2
CDR3: CASSFRTSTDTQYF

J: TRBJ2-7
V: TRBV14
CDR3: CASSQGSFLGAYYEQYF

J: TRBJ2-5
V: TRBV5-6
CDR3: CASSSPGQGKETQYF

J: TRBJ2-7
V: TRBV19
CDR3: CASRGQASSYEQYF